The text below deals with one T cell receptor (beta chain). What it recognizes is unknown. The rectum was sampled with one to two pinch biopsies at colonoscopy. The CDR3 loop spans 15 amino acids. The germline V gene has CDR1 SGHTA and CDR2 FQGNSA. V dropped 3 bases and J dropped 3; count of bases not matched to a gene: 2. The data were obtained in a study of pediatric ulcerative colitis. Study-level results: All ulcerative colitis patients, but no controls, carried two rectal clonotypes. Clonal expansions reduced rectal repertoire diversity in acute severe colitis. Blood-derived T cells may be present in rectal pinch biopsies.

The protocol was immunoSEQ multiplex PCR, while the TCRdb copy is restricted to in-frame clones and leaves out a portion. Among about 25,000 clones listed, more than 65% were seen once. Sequencing used gut tissue. The rearrangement links TRBV7-2 to TRBJ2-2, with 9 bases that match TRBD2. This clonotype was obtained from a boy between 10 and 17 years old with severe ulcerative colitis. The CDR3 DNA follows: TGTGCCAGCAGCTTTAGCGGGAGAGACACCGGGGAGCTGTTTTTT. Protein: CASSFSGRDTGELFF. Drawing the rest from reference TRBV7-2 and TRBJ2-2, the complete variable domain is GAGVSQSPSNKVTEKGKDVELRCDPISGHTALYWYRQSLGQGLEFLIYFQGNSAPDKSGLPSDRFSAERTGGSVSTLTIQRTQQEDSAVYLCASSFSGRDTGELFFGEGSRLTVL.